This TCR beta chain was found in a study of ipilimumab plus nivolumab after autologous stem cell transplantation. Looking at the study overall: The myeloma group: high-risk transplant-naive, or relapse within 3 years after first autologous transplant. Study outcomes and limitations: Per the authors, repertoire, Treg and microbiota data justify further study.

Libraries were prepared by immunoSEQ multiplex PCR; TCRdb keeps only in-frame clonotypes and omits some of them. Counted here are 40,000 to 45,000 clones, approximately 92% occurring once; the ten biggest clones make up more than 0.7%. This clone was recorded once. Its matching antigen is unknown. Checkpoint therapy with ipilimumab 1 mg/kg began 14 to 28 days after transplant. Patients received nivolumab 3 mg/kg at weeks 1, 4, 7, 10, then fortnightly to week 26. Trimming stripped 2 bases from V and 1 base from J, with 14 bases between. Germline CDR1 reads SEHNR; CDR2 reads FQNEAQ (reference sequence). This CDR3 contains 16 residues.

Material: PBMCs, obtained in a trial of ipilimumab plus nivolumab as post-transplant consolidation. The chain carries TRBV7-9 and TRBJ2-5, with D perhaps matching TRBD1 (6 bases). This TCR derives from a male donor with multiple myeloma. CDR3 DNA: TGTGCCAGCAGCTTATGGGGAGCAGGGGCCCAAGAGACCCAGTACTTC. Its translation: CASSLWGAGAQETQYF.